This T cell receptor beta chain is drawn from a study of T-cell memory formation after mild COVID-19. The table lists this clonotype with many counts. In TCRdb, the 5' RACE reads were re-called with MiXCR into one record per CDR3 protein. Of hundreds of thousands of distinct CDR3 sequences listed, approximately 27% are singletons. This TCR derives from an adult woman who had mild COVID-19 (a few samples of this study predate the infection). Cell type and time point are not known. Material: PBMCs or a T cell subset sorted from them (not recorded which).

The CDR3: CASSFAGSGELFF. The CDR3 region has the DNA TGCGCCAGCAGCTTTGCGGGGTCCGGGGAGCTGTTTTTT. The V and J genes are TRBV5-1 and TRBJ2-2; tentatively, D is TRBD2 (6 bases). The CDR3 is made up of 13 amino acids. Trimming removed 2 bases from V and 6 bases from J, with 8 bases in between. Per germline, CDR1 SGHRS and CDR2 YFSETQ.